This paragraph covers one TCR beta chain sequence. These data come from a study of blood T cell repertoires in COVID-19. The overall study: The United States, Italy and Spain were the sources of the acute and convalescent COVID-19 samples. T cells, B-cell-depleted T cells, or PBMCs provided the cDNA or gDNA that served as material.

Trimming at V came to 5 bases and at J to 4 bases, leaving 4 bases not matched to a gene. This CDR3 region has 14 residues. CDR1 and CDR2 (germline): LNHDA, SQIVND (reference sequence). Study processing details: Amplifying reference gene primers gave estimates of nucleated cell counts. TCRdb's copy holds only in-frame clones and misses some; the assay was immunoSEQ multiplex PCR. V, J and clone size reflect that table, while D and trimming were determined from the DNA. Of about 30,000 clones in the sample, roughly 90% were seen once. Sequencing was performed on peripheral blood. The chain links TRBV19 to TRBJ1-1; 10 positions agree with TRBD1. The receptor was isolated from a man aged 70 or older with active or convalescent COVID-19. The DNA of the CDR3 is TGTGCCAGTAGTTCCCGGACAGGGGGCACTGAAGCTTTCTTT. Amino acid sequence: CASSSRTGGTEAFF.